This passage covers 20 T cell receptor beta chains from one sample sequenced in a study of blood T cells in healthy people across ages. Together with a sample-barcoded 5' primer, a J-beta primer mix was included in a second PCR lasting 7 to 11 cycles. MiXCR was run by TCRdb on the 5' RACE reads, yielding one entry per CDR3 protein. Among 1.5 million to 2 million distinct CDR3 sequences listed, about 30% were seen once. Sequenced input: blood. These receptors originate from a woman in her 30s in good health.

The chain combines TRBV6-6 with TRBJ1-5; D possibly corresponds to TRBD1 (5 bases). The CDR3 spans 16 residues. In germline, CDR1 is MNHNY, CDR2 SVGAGI (reference sequence). V was trimmed by 5 bases and J by 2 bases, leaving 16 bases between them. The CDR3 region is CASSTAGRKGNQPQHF. CDR3 DNA sequence: TGTGCCAGCAGTACCGCAGGGAGGAAAGGCAATCAGCCCCAGCATTTT.

J is TRBJ2-7 and V is TRBV6-6; possible D gene TRBD1, 7 bases. The tail of the sequence fits TRBJ2-5 better, so the J call may be wrong. This CDR3 has 14 residues. Germline assignment: CDR1 MNHNY and CDR2 SVGAGI (reference sequence). The CDR3 is CASRPDRRGETQYF. CDR3 DNA: TGTGCCAGCAGGCCGGACAGGAGGGGCGAGACCCAGTACTTC.

The chain links TRBV20-1 to TRBJ2-7; D may be TRBD2 (6 bases). CDR1 DFQATT and CDR2 SNEGSKA come from the germline V gene (reference sequence). V was pared by 1 base and J by 3 bases, with 13 bases between. This CDR3 is 14 amino acids long. CDR3 bases: TGCAGTGCTAGAGTCCGGGAGTTTCACTACGAGCAGTACTTC. It specifies CSARVREFHYEQYF.

At least ten counts were recorded for this clonotype. This chain links TRBV5-1 with TRBJ2-7; D perhaps matches TRBD2 (5 bases). V dropped 4 bases and J dropped 2 bases, with 16 bases sitting between them. The germline CDR1 and CDR2 sequences are SGHRS and YFSETQ. The CDR3 is 15 residues long. Written as DNA, the CDR3 is TGCGCCAGCAGCGTGGGTCGGGGATCCGCCTACGAGCAGTACTTC. It specifies CASSVGRGSAYEQYF.

This clonotype occurred a few times. At one end the junction does not follow the germline gene, possibly because of a read error. This chain joins TRBV20-1 and TRBJ1-5, with D hard to call. CDR3 length equals 18 residues. Germline values: CDR1 DFQATT, CDR2 SNEGSKA (reference sequence). In DNA, the CDR3 is TGCAATGCTAGAGATCTTAGCGGGTTTCCATATAGCAATCAGCCCCAGCATTTT. Encoded protein: CNARDLSGFPYSNQPQHF.

This clonotype was seen a handful of times. The CDR3 DNA is TGTGCCAGCATGGACACACCCTATGGCTACACCTTC. Amino acids: CASMDTPYGYTF. V is TRBV6-2 or TRBV6-3 and J is TRBJ1-2; tentatively, D is TRBD1 (5 bases). V lost 7 bases, J lost 4 bases, and 10 bases lay in between. Germline loops: CDR1 MNHEY, CDR2 SVGEGT. The CDR3 totals 12 residues.

The rearrangement uses TRBV7-3 and TRBJ2-1; D might be TRBD1 (5 bases). Per the germline V gene, CDR1 is SGHTA and CDR2 is FQGTGA. Trimming left V 2 bases short and J 10 bases short, with 15 bases between. The CDR3 totals 14 residues. The CDR3 here is CASSLEVRGGEQFF. CDR3 in DNA: TGTGCCAGCAGCTTAGAGGTTAGGGGCGGCGAGCAGTTCTTC.

The chain links TRBV5-1 to TRBJ1-1; weak D call: TRBD1 (6 bases). V gave up 4 bases and J gave up 2 bases, with 12 bases separating them. CDR3 size: 14 residues. The germline V gene has CDR1 SGHRS and CDR2 YFSETQ. The CDR3 DNA follows: TGCGCCAGCAGCACCAGGACAGACAACACTGAAGCTTTCTTT. It yields the protein CASSTRTDNTEAFF.

The sample holds a few counts of this clonotype. The chain recombines TRBV28 with TRBJ2-7; TRBD2 is a possible D gene (6 bases). This CDR3 region has 13 residues. Trimming took off 10 bases at V and 2 bases at J, with 15 bases between the two ends. CDR1 is MDHEN, CDR2 SYDVKM, per germline. In DNA, the CDR3 is TGTGCCATCGGCGAGCGGGTGACCTACGAGCAGTACTTC. It is translated as CAIGERVTYEQYF.

As concerns this clonotype: A much larger clone sits a single nucleotide away, making a read error possible. The chain is built from TRBV29-1 and TRBJ2-7, with 13 bases lining up with TRBD2. The DNA matches TRBJ2-5 better at its end, which makes the J call doubtful. CDR3 length: 14 residues. Germline lookup yields CDR1 SQVTM and CDR2 ANQGSEA. CDR3 protein: CSVVTSGRRETQYF. The CDR3 coding sequence is TGCAGCGTCGTGACTAGCGGGAGGCGAGAGACCCAGTACTTC.

Points on this clonotype: A single base separates this from a much larger clone, so it may be a read error. The chain links TRBV3-1 to TRBJ2-7; perhaps TRBD2 as D (7 bases). The CDR3 runs to 14 residues. CDR1 and CDR2 from the germline V gene are LGHDT and YNNKEL (reference sequence). CDR3 loop: CASSSRGGSCEQYF. The CDR3 DNA follows: TGTGCCAGCAGCTCCCGCGGGGGCTCCTGCGAGCAGTACTTC.

At least ten counts were recorded for this clonotype. The V and J genes are TRBV6-2 or TRBV6-3 and TRBJ2-7; TRBD1 or TRBD2 may be the D gene (5 bases each). CDR3 length equals 13 residues. The germline gives CDR1 MNHEY, CDR2 SVGEGT. The V gene lost 11 bases and the J gene lost 5 bases, with 19 bases spanning the gap. CDR3 protein: CAGSGPSPHEQYF. The CDR3 nucleotides are TGTGCCGGATCGGGACCCTCTCCCCACGAGCAGTACTTC.

The rearrangement uses TRBV30 and TRBJ1-1; unclear D gene. Per the germline V gene, CDR1 is GTSNPN and CDR2 is SVGIG (reference sequence). The CDR3 spans 12 residues. Trimming pared 1 base from V and 1 base from J, leaving 4 bases between. Here the CDR3 reads CAWSGGNTEAFF. In DNA, the CDR3 is TGTGCCTGGAGTGGGGGGAACACTGAAGCTTTCTTT. The variable domain in full, with the rest retrieved from reference TRBV30 and TRBJ1-1, is SQTIHQWPATLVQPVGSPLSLECTVEGTSNPNLYWYRQAAGRGLQLLFYSVGIGQISSEVPQNLSASRPQDRQFILSSKKLLLSDSGFYLCAWSGGNTEAFFGQGTRLTVV.

This clonotype was detected only a few times. The rearrangement uses TRBV7-9 and TRBJ2-7; 8 nucleotides line up with TRBD2. Germline CDR1 SEHNR, CDR2 FQNEAQ (reference sequence). The CDR3 contains 16 residues. After removal of 2 bases from V and 0 bases from J, the junction contained 6 bases not matched to a gene. The CDR3 region has the DNA TGTGCCAGCAGCTTATCCCCGGGGGGGGACTCCTACGAGCAGTACTTC. Its protein is CASSLSPGGDSYEQYF.

As to this clonotype: A junction boundary mismatches the germline segment, possibly from a read error. The V gene is TRBV6-5, the J gene TRBJ2-1, with 11 bases lining up with TRBD2. Germline V gives CDR1 MNHEY, CDR2 SVGAGI. The CDR3 totals 14 residues. The CDR3 nucleotides read TGTGTCAGCGGGTTAGCGGGGGGGTACAATGAGCAGTTCTTC. Residues: CVSGLAGGYNEQFF.

The chain is built from TRBV4-1 and TRBJ1-4; D is possibly TRBD1 (5 bases). Germline values: CDR1 MGHRA, CDR2 YSYEKL. The CDR3 contains 15 residues. Trimming took off 1 base at V and 8 bases at J, with 14 bases between the two ends. The CDR3 is CASSQGEAGTEKLFF. CDR3 bases: TGCGCCAGCAGCCAAGGAGAGGCAGGGACCGAAAAACTGTTTTTT.

This clonotype was recorded a few times. CDR3 sequence (DNA): TGTGCCAGCAGTCCGCCCCCGAAAGCGGTTTTAACCTACAATGAGCAGTTCTTC. It is translated as CASSPPPKAVLTYNEQFF. The chain is built from TRBV27 and TRBJ2-1, with D possibly TRBD2 on 5 matching bases. Trimming took off 5 bases at V and 2 bases at J, with 22 bases between the two ends. Germline V gene sequence: CDR1 MNHEY, CDR2 SMNVEV (reference sequence). The CDR3 contains 18 residues.

This clonotype was counted many times. This chain uses TRBV29-1 with TRBJ2-7, with no clear D. Per the germline V gene, CDR1 is SQVTM and CDR2 is ANQGSEA. Trimming left V 2 bases short and J 6 bases short, with 11 bases between. This CDR3 spans 12 amino acids. This chain's CDR3 is CSVEYAFSEQYF. The CDR3, as DNA: TGCAGCGTTGAATATGCTTTCTCCGAGCAGTACTTC.

The rearrangement uses TRBV7-8 and TRBJ2-3; D unresolved. Germline V gives CDR1 SGHVS, CDR2 FQNEAQ. The CDR3 covers 15 residues. Trimming pared 3 bases from V and 2 bases from J, leaving 12 bases between. CDR3 amino acids: CASSLTDPYTDTQYF. In nucleotides, the CDR3 is TGTGCCAGCAGCTTGACGGACCCCTACACAGATACGCAGTATTTT.

The chain couples TRBV24-1 to TRBJ2-7; 7 nucleotides line up with TRBD2. CDR3 length: 18 amino acids. In germline, CDR1 is KGHDR, CDR2 SFDVKD. The junction had 11 bases not matched to a gene; V was cut back by 1 base and J by 0 bases. This CDR3 is CATSDLTSAGASSYEQYF. The CDR3 nucleotides are TGTGCCACCAGTGATTTAACATCCGCGGGAGCTAGCTCCTACGAGCAGTACTTC.